These 3 T cell receptor beta chains were sequenced from one sample in a study of control samples from healthy donors and cancer patients. TCRdb's copy holds only in-frame clones and misses some; the assay was immunoSEQ multiplex PCR. The repertoire holds 95,000 to 150,000 clones, with about 91% as singletons. Sequenced sample: blood. Source of these receptors: a man in his forties in good health.

The genes are TRBV6-1 and TRBJ1-3; 12 bases match TRBD1. CDR3 size: 19 residues. Germline CDR1 reads MNHNS; CDR2 reads SASEGT. Unmatched junction bases numbered 12, after V lost 2 bases and J lost 4 bases. The CDR3 reads CASSESPWDRGLPGNTIYF. For the CDR3, the DNA is TGTGCCAGCAGTGAATCCCCGTGGGACAGGGGGCTTCCCGGAAACACCATATATTTT.

The V and J genes are TRBV12-3 or TRBV12-4 and TRBJ1-4; D unclear. V was pared by 3 bases and J by 7 bases, with 9 bases between. There are 13 residues in the CDR3. The chain's CDR3 is CASSLRAGEKLFF. CDR3 in DNA: TGTGCCAGCAGTTTGAGGGCGGGTGAAAAACTGTTTTTT.

This chain uses TRBV7-3 with TRBJ2-1, with 7 bases that match TRBD2. The CDR3 runs 15 residues. Germline CDR1 is SGHTA and CDR2 is FQGTGA. With V trimmed by 6 bases and J by 2 bases, 7 bases remained unmatched. In DNA form, the CDR3 reads TGTGCCAGCAGACCTTCGAGCGGGGCCTACAATGAGCAGTTCTTC. It yields the protein CASRPSSGAYNEQFF.